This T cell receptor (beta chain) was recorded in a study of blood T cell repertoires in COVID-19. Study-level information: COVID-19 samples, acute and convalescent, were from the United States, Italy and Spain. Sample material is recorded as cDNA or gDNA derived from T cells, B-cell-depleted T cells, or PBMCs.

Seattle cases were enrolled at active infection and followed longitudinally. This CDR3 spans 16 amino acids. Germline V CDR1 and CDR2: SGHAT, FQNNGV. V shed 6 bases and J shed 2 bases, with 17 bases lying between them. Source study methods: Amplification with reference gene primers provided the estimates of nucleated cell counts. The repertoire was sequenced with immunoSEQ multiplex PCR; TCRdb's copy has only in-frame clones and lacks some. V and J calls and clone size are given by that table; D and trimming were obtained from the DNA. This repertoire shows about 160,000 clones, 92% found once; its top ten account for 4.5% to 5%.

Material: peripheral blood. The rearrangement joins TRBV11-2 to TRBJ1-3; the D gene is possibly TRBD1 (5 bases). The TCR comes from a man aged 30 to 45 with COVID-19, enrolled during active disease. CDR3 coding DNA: TGTGCCAGCAGATCCCTCAGGGTGGCAGCTGGAAACACCATATATTTT. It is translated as CASRSLRVAAGNTIYF. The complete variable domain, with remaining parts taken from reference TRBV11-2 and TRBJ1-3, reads EAGVAQSPRYKIIEKRQSVAFWCNPISGHATLYWYQQILGQGPKLLIQFQNNGVVDDSQLPKDRFSAERLKGVDSTLKIQPAKLEDSAVYLCASRSLRVAAGNTIYFGEGSWLTVV.